The 7 T cell receptor beta chains below were found in one sample sequenced in a study of blood T cell repertoires in COVID-19. Data came from immunoSEQ multiplex PCR; TCRdb stores just in-frame clones and leaves some out. The table shows 140,000 or so clones, with about 92% occurring only once. The sequencing input was peripheral blood. The receptors shown here come from a human donor in a cohort sampled during active COVID-19.

This chain links TRBV6-2 or TRBV6-3 with TRBJ1-5; TRBD1 is a possible D gene (5 bases). This CDR3 comprises 14 residues. CDR1 MNHEY and CDR2 SVGEGT come from the germline V gene. Trimming cost V 2 bases and J 6 bases, with 11 bases left between them. The CDR3 sequence: CASSYGGSVQPQHF. For the CDR3, the DNA is TGTGCCAGCAGTTACGGGGGGTCGGTTCAGCCCCAGCATTTT.

The chain uses TRBV7-9 and TRBJ1-3; the D is unclear. V gave up 1 base and J gave up 0 bases, with 4 bases separating them. Germline loops: CDR1 SEHNR, CDR2 FQNEAQ (reference sequence). The CDR3 covers 14 residues. This chain's CDR3 is CASSLDSSGNTIYF. The CDR3 region has the DNA TGTGCCAGCAGCTTAGACAGCTCTGGAAACACCATATATTTT.

This clone came up a few times. This rearrangement joins TRBV18 to TRBJ1-6; 7 bases align to TRBD1. The CDR3 is made up of 12 amino acids. CDR1 KGHSH and CDR2 LQKENI come from the germline V gene. Trimming cost V 8 bases and J 12 bases; bases outside gene matches: 7. The CDR3 bases are TGTGCCAGCCGGGACAGTGGCCTACCCCTCCACTTT. Translated, it gives CASRDSGLPLHF. The whole variable domain, remainder taken from reference TRBV18 and TRBJ1-6, is NAGVMQNPRHLVRRRGQEARLRCSPMKGHSHVYWYRQLPEEGLKFMVYLQKENIIDESGMPKERFSAEFPKEGPSILRIQQVVRGDSAAYFCASRDSGLPLHFGNGTRLTVT.

This CDR3 reads CASTRQGPYNEQFF. CDR3 DNA sequence: TGCGCCAGCACTCGACAGGGGCCTTACAATGAGCAGTTCTTC. The chain couples TRBV5-1 to TRBJ2-1, with TRBD1 identical over 8 bases. V lost 6 bases and J lost 4; bases outside the gene matches: 6. CDR1 and CDR2 (germline): SGHRS, YFSETQ. The CDR3 spans 14 residues.

The V call is TRBV7-9, the J call TRBJ1-2; tentatively, D is TRBD1 (6 bases). Trimming left V 1 base short and J 3 bases short, with 6 bases between. CDR3 length: 13 amino acids. The V gene's germline CDR1 is SEHNR and CDR2 FQNEAQ (reference sequence). Written as DNA, the CDR3 is TGTGCCAGCAGCTTAGGGGGGCACTATGGCTACACCTTC. Residues: CASSLGGHYGYTF. The whole variable domain, remainder taken from reference TRBV7-9 and TRBJ1-2, is DTGVSQNPRHKITKRGQNVTFRCDPISEHNRLYWYRQTLGQGPEFLTYFQNEAQLEKSRLLSDRFSAERPKGSFSTLEIQRTEQGDSAMYLCASSLGGHYGYTFGSGTRLTVV.

This chain uses TRBV29-1 with TRBJ2-2, with 8 positions matching TRBD1. The CDR3 covers 16 residues. The V gene's germline CDR1 is SQVTM and CDR2 ANQGSEA. V dropped 2 bases and J dropped 4; count of bases not matched to a gene: 9. In DNA form, the CDR3 reads TGCAGCGTTGAATTGGCGGACAGGGACTCCACCGGGGAGCTGTTTTTT. It codes for CSVELADRDSTGELFF.

The V call is TRBV7-8, the J call TRBJ2-1; 7 bases match TRBD1. The CDR3 is made up of 14 amino acids. The V and J ends lost 5 bases and 3 bases, in that order; junction bases with no gene match: 4. Germline values: CDR1 SGHVS, CDR2 FQNEAQ. This chain's CDR3 is CASSHRDSYNEQFF. The CDR3 nucleotides are TGTGCCAGCAGCCACCGGGACAGCTACAATGAGCAGTTCTTC.